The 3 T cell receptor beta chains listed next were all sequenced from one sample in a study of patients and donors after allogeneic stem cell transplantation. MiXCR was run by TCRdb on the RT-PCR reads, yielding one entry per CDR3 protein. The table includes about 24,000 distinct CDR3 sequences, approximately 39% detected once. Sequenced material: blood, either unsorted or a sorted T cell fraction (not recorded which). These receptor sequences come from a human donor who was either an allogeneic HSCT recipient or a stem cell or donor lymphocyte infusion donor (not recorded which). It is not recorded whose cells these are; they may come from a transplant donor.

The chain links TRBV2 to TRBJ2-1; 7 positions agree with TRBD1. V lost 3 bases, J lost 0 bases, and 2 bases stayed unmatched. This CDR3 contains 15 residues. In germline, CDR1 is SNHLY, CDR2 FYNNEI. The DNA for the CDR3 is TGTGCCAGCAGTGAGAACAGGGGCTCCTACAATGAGCAGTTCTTC. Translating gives CASSENRGSYNEQFF.

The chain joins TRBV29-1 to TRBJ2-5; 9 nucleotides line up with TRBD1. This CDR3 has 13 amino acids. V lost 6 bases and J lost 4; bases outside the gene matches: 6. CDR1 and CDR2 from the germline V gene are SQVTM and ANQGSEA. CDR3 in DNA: TGCAGCGTCGCGACAGGGGGAGGAGAGACCCAGTACTTC. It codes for CSVATGGGETQYF.

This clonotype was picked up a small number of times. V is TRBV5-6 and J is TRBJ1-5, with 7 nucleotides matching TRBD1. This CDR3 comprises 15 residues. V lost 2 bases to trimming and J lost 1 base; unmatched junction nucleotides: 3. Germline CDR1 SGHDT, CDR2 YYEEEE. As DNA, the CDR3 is TGTGCCAGCAGCTTAAGGGGGCCGAGCAATCAGCCCCAGCATTTT. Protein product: CASSLRGPSNQPQHF.